One and the same sample provided the 29 T cell receptor beta chains below, sequenced in a study of blood T cell repertoires in COVID-19. Data came from immunoSEQ multiplex PCR; TCRdb stores just in-frame clones and leaves some out. The table shows 180,000 or so clones, with around 85% occurring only once. The specimen sequenced was peripheral blood. The receptors stem from a woman in her fifties or sixties with acute or convalescent COVID-19.

V gene TRBV6-1 combines with J gene TRBJ1-2, with D possibly matching TRBD1 (5 bases). Germline V gene lookup returns CDR1 MNHNS and CDR2 SASEGT. This CDR3 has 15 residues. Trimming left V 2 bases short and J 4 bases short, with 14 bases between. CDR3 nucleotides: TGTGCCAGCAGTGAAAAGGGGCAGGATTTCTATGGCTACACCTTC. It specifies CASSEKGQDFYGYTF.

The chain recombines TRBV14 with TRBJ2-1, with D perhaps TRBD2 (6 bases). Germline CDR1 SGHDN, CDR2 FVKESK. The CDR3 contains 16 residues. The V end lost 0 bases, the J end lost 8 bases, and 17 bases lay between the germline ends. The CDR3 reads CASSQESRGGQDEQFF. In DNA, the CDR3 is TGTGCCAGCAGCCAAGAGTCTCGGGGAGGCCAGGATGAGCAGTTCTTC.

This clone was counted a single time. V gene TRBV5-1 combines with J gene TRBJ1-4; D unresolved. This CDR3 comprises 15 residues. Trimming shortened V by 1 base and J by 8 bases, and 15 bases separated the two germline ends. Germline CDR1 is SGHRS and CDR2 is YFSETQ. In nucleotides, the CDR3 is TGCGCCAGCAGCTTGAACGGCAGGACGGGGGAAAAACTGTTTTTT. Translation gives CASSLNGRTGEKLFF.

This chain joins TRBV4-1 and TRBJ2-7, with 11 bases lining up with TRBD1. V lost 0 bases to trimming and J lost 4 bases; unmatched junction nucleotides: 8. The CDR3 contains 17 residues. Germline V gene sequence: CDR1 MGHRA, CDR2 YSYEKL. The chain's CDR3 is CASSQDVDRGQIYEQYF. The CDR3 nucleotides read TGCGCCAGCAGCCAAGATGTGGACAGGGGGCAAATTTACGAGCAGTACTTC.

The chain recombines TRBV6-6 with TRBJ2-7; a weak D match, TRBD1 (5 bases). V was trimmed by 2 bases and J by 1 base, leaving 12 bases between them. This CDR3 is built from 15 residues. Germline CDR1 MNHNY, CDR2 SVGAGI (reference sequence). The DNA for the CDR3 is TGTGCCAGCAGTTACGGTAGGGGCCAATCCTACGAGCAGTACGTC. Protein product: CASSYGRGQSYEQYV.

This clone was seen once. V is TRBV3-1 (or the pseudogene TRBV3-2) and J is TRBJ1-2, with D perhaps matching TRBD1 (6 bases). The CDR3 loop spans 14 amino acids. The V gene lost 0 bases and the J gene lost 7 bases, with 12 bases spanning the gap. Germline CDR1 is LGHDT and CDR2 is YNNKEL (reference sequence). This CDR3 is CASSQERGIRGYTF. CDR3 in DNA: TGTGCCAGCAGCCAAGAGAGGGGGATCCGTGGCTACACCTTC.

The chain couples TRBV2 to TRBJ2-1; no definite D call. CDR1 and CDR2 from the germline V gene are SNHLY and FYNNEI. Trimming shortened V by 5 bases and J by 5 bases, and 10 bases separated the two germline ends. CDR3 length: 13 residues. The CDR3 DNA is TGTGCCAGCAGTCACGATGGCAACAATGAGCAGTTCTTC. It yields the protein CASSHDGNNEQFF.

The chain combines TRBV25-1 with TRBJ1-2; 7 positions match TRBD1. The germline gives CDR1 MGHDK, CDR2 SYGVNS. The junction had 10 bases not matched to a gene; V was cut back by 7 bases and J by 5 bases. CDR3 size: 14 residues. Here the CDR3 reads CASTDRGPEYGYTF. The CDR3 nucleotides read TGTGCCAGCACCGATAGGGGGCCGGAGTATGGCTACACCTTC.

The CDR3 nucleotides are TGTGCCAGTTCCAGCGGGGGGTGGTCAATCTACGAGCAGTACTTC. Protein sequence: CASSSGGWSIYEQYF. This chain connects TRBV19 to TRBJ2-7, with 9 bases that match TRBD2. The CDR3 consists of 15 residues. The V and J ends lost 8 bases and 3 bases, in that order; junction bases with no gene match: 11. Germline V gene data show CDR1 as LNHDA and CDR2 as SQIVND (reference sequence).

This chain connects TRBV9 to TRBJ1-6; D possibly corresponds to TRBD1 (6 bases). This CDR3 comprises 13 residues. V dropped 2 bases and J dropped 8 bases, with 8 bases sitting between them. Germline assignment: CDR1 SGDLS and CDR2 YYNGEE. As DNA, the CDR3 is TGTGCCAGCAGCGTTCGACAGGATTCACCCCTCCACTTT. Protein sequence: CASSVRQDSPLHF.

V gene TRBV28 combines with J gene TRBJ1-1; D unresolved. Trimming took off 5 bases at V and 2 bases at J, with 6 bases between the two ends. CDR3 length equals 12 residues. Germline assignment: CDR1 MDHEN and CDR2 SYDVKM. CDR3: CASSATNTEAFF. In DNA, the CDR3 is TGTGCCAGCAGTGCCACAAACACTGAAGCTTTCTTT.

This clone has just one count. The V and J genes are TRBV5-4 and TRBJ1-2; tentatively, D is TRBD1 (5 bases). The germline V and J ends were trimmed by 0 bases and 1 base, with 10 bases remaining between them. This CDR3 has 15 residues. Germline V gives CDR1 SGHNT, CDR2 YYREEE (reference sequence). The CDR3 DNA reads TGTGCCAGCAGCTTGGATCAGGGTTATAACTATGGCTACACCTTC. This sequence encodes CASSLDQGYNYGYTF.

The V gene is TRBV12-5, the J gene TRBJ2-2; 10 bases are shared with TRBD2. This CDR3 has 16 amino acids. Per germline, CDR1 LGHNT and CDR2 FRNRAP. The V and J ends lost 1 base and 4 bases, in that order; junction bases with no gene match: 3. The CDR3 spells CASGLGRTSGTGELFF. CDR3 DNA sequence: TGTGCTAGTGGTTTGGGCCGGACTAGCGGCACCGGGGAGCTGTTTTTT.

This rearrangement joins TRBV19 to TRBJ2-3, with D possibly matching TRBD1 (6 bases). The ends were cut back, 2 bases at V and 0 bases at J, with 12 bases in the middle. Germline assignment: CDR1 LNHDA and CDR2 SQIVND (reference sequence). This CDR3 contains 16 residues. DNA for the CDR3: TGTGCCAGTAGTATACGGACAGACCCTAGCACAGATACGCAGTATTTT. Translation gives CASSIRTDPSTDTQYF.

This rearrangement joins TRBV24-1 to TRBJ1-2, with D possibly matching TRBD1 (5 bases). The CDR3 covers 12 residues. From germline, CDR1 is KGHDR and CDR2 SFDVKD. V was shortened by 4 bases and J by 8 bases, with 10 bases between the two germline ends. The DNA of the CDR3 is TGTGCCACCAGTGACGGCCCAGGGGGCTACACCTTC. Translating it yields CATSDGPGGYTF.

The chain uses TRBV7-3 and TRBJ1-1, with 8 bases fitting TRBD1. CDR1 SGHTA and CDR2 FQGTGA come from the germline V gene. This CDR3 is built from 13 residues. After removal of 5 bases from V and 5 bases from J, the junction contained 4 bases not matched to a gene. The CDR3 DNA reads TGTGCCAGCAGCCGGACAGGGATTACTGAAGCTTTCTTT. It specifies CASSRTGITEAFF. The whole variable domain, remainder taken from reference TRBV7-3 and TRBJ1-1, is GAGVSQTPSNKVTEKGKYVELRCDPISGHTALYWYRQSLGQGPEFLIYFQGTGAADDSGLPNDRFFAVRPEGSVSTLKIQRTERGDSAVYLCASSRTGITEAFFGQGTRLTVV.

This chain connects TRBV10-2 to TRBJ2-7, with D possibly TRBD2 on 5 matching bases. This CDR3 comprises 14 residues. CDR1 is WSHSY, CDR2 SAAADI, per germline. Trimming removed 6 bases at V and 4 bases at J, with 16 bases between. CDR3 protein: CASREANSPYEQYV. Here the CDR3 DNA reads TGCGCCAGCAGGGAGGCTAATTCCCCTTACGAGCAGTACGTC.

The rearrangement joins TRBV5-1 to TRBJ2-7, with D perhaps matching TRBD2 (5 bases). Germline lookup yields CDR1 SGHRS and CDR2 YFSETQ. This CDR3 contains 16 residues. The germline V and J ends were trimmed by 0 bases and 1 base, with 14 bases remaining between them. The CDR3 sequence is CASSLAPGSASYEQYF. CDR3 in DNA: TGCGCCAGCAGCTTGGCCCCGGGTAGCGCATCCTACGAGCAGTACTTC.

V usage is TRBV19 and J usage is TRBJ1-5, with TRBD1 identical over 8 bases. Germline CDR1 and CDR2: LNHDA and SQIVND (reference sequence). Trimming at V came to 3 bases and at J to 2 bases, leaving 3 bases not matched to a gene. This CDR3 has 15 amino acids. The CDR3 DNA reads as TGTGCCAGTAGTATCACAGGGGGTGGCAATCAGCCCCAGCATTTT. It translates to CASSITGGGNQPQHF.

The chain joins TRBV27 to TRBJ1-2, with 11 bases lining up with TRBD1. The germline CDR1 and CDR2 sequences are MNHEY and SMNVEV (reference sequence). CDR3 length equals 15 residues. The V and J ends lost 6 bases and 4 bases, in that order; junction bases with no gene match: 7. The CDR3 DNA follows: TGTGCCAGCAGAGCACGGACAGGGGGCGGCTATGGCTACACCTTC. As protein: CASRARTGGGYGYTF.

A single count supports this clone. The CDR3 protein is CASSLKAETTAFF. CDR3 in DNA: TGTGCCAGCAGTTTAAAAGCGGAAACCACGGCTTTCTTT. This chain uses TRBV12-3 or TRBV12-4 with TRBJ1-1, with no clear D. The CDR3 extends over 13 amino acids. V was cut by 2 bases and J by 11 bases, with 15 bases left in between.

The genes are TRBV27 and TRBJ2-1; 9 nucleotides agree with TRBD2. This CDR3 spans 15 amino acids. The V segment lost 2 bases and the J segment 7 bases; nucleotides outside the gene matches: 6. The germline gives CDR1 MNHEY, CDR2 SMNVEV (reference sequence). The CDR3 is CASSLRGRAANEQFF. The CDR3 DNA follows: TGTGCCAGCAGTTTACGCGGGAGGGCCGCGAATGAGCAGTTCTTC.

The V call is TRBV7-9, the J call TRBJ1-4; tentatively, D is TRBD1 (5 bases). V was pared by 3 bases and J by 8 bases, with 16 bases between. Germline V lookup: CDR1 SEHNR, CDR2 FQNEAQ (reference sequence). This CDR3 has 15 amino acids. The CDR3 bases are TGTGCCAGCAGCTTTTCGGGCAGGGTGAGGGAAAAACTGTTTTTT. This encodes CASSFSGRVREKLFF.

The rearrangement links TRBV27 to TRBJ2-2, with 9 bases fitting TRBD2. V shed 2 bases and J 5 bases; nucleotides not matched to a gene: 6. CDR3 length: 16 residues. CDR1 and CDR2 from the germline V gene are MNHEY and SMNVEV (reference sequence). CDR3 residues: CASSLAGGPGTGELFF. CDR3 sequence (DNA): TGTGCCAGCAGTTTAGCGGGAGGGCCTGGGACCGGGGAGCTGTTTTTT.

This CDR3 is CATALRAYEQYF. The CDR3 DNA is TGTGCCACCGCTCTGAGGGCCTACGAGCAGTACTTC. The V gene is TRBV28, the J gene TRBJ2-7, with D perhaps TRBD2 (5 bases). Per germline, CDR1 MDHEN and CDR2 SYDVKM. CDR3 size: 12 residues. Trimming pared 10 bases from V and 2 bases from J, leaving 12 bases between.

V usage is TRBV11-1 and J usage is TRBJ2-1, with 8 bases lining up with TRBD1. This CDR3 region has 14 residues. CDR1 is SGHAT, CDR2 FQDESV, per germline (reference sequence). V shed 5 bases, J shed 6 bases, and the junction held 6 bases outside the gene matches. CDR3: CASSRTTGGNEQFF. In nucleotides, the CDR3 is TGTGCCAGCAGCCGAACCACAGGGGGCAATGAGCAGTTCTTC.

The J gene is TRBJ1-2, the V gene TRBV3-1 (or the pseudogene TRBV3-2); D possibly corresponds to TRBD1 (5 bases). Trimming took 5 bases from V and 7 from J, leaving 14 bases between them. Looked up from germline, CDR1 is LGHDT and CDR2 is YNNKEL (reference sequence). The CDR3 is 13 amino acids. For the CDR3, the DNA is TGTGCCAGCAGCGGATCGTGGGGGGTTGGCTACACCTTC. Its protein is CASSGSWGVGYTF.

The chain has TRBV29-1 and TRBJ1-2; 8 bases map to TRBD1. In germline, CDR1 is SQVTM, CDR2 ANQGSEA. CDR3 length equals 14 residues. Trimming took 3 bases from V and 4 from J; bases not matched to a gene: 7. CDR3 in DNA: TGCAGCGTTGATATCTCGGGACAGGTCTATGGCTACACCTTC. Protein: CSVDISGQVYGYTF.

The genes are TRBV5-5 and TRBJ1-2, with D unclear. The ends were cut back, 0 bases at V and 5 bases at J, with 11 bases in the middle. This CDR3 is 14 amino acids long. CDR1 and CDR2 from the germline V gene are SGHKS and YYEKEE (reference sequence). Here the CDR3 reads CASSLDGAVYGYTF. CDR3 DNA sequence: TGTGCCAGCAGCTTGGATGGAGCGGTATATGGCTACACCTTC. Full variable domain (remainder filled in from reference TRBV5-5 and TRBJ1-2): DAGVTQSPTHLIKTRGQQVTLRCSPISGHKSVSWYQQVLGQGPQFIFQYYEKEERGRGNFPDRFSARQFPNYSSELNVNALLLGDSALYLCASSLDGAVYGYTFGSGTRLTVV.